The 25 T cell receptor beta chains listed next were all sequenced from one sample in a study of T cell clonotyping in hematopoietic cell transplantation. Profiled with immunoSEQ multiplex PCR; TCRdb holds only in-frame clones, not every one. This table has over 10,000 clones, approximately 92% appearing once. Sequences were derived from PBMCs, sampled 100 days after allogeneic stem cell transplant. All receptors derive from a female patient aged 50 to 60 who had an allogeneic stem cell transplant from an unrelated donor, so the T cells may come from the graft donor. Some clones in this sample may be carry-over from other donors' samples.

This chain connects TRBV6-6 to TRBJ1-3; D is perhaps TRBD1 (6 bases). Germline CDR1 reads MNHNY; CDR2 reads SVGAGI (reference sequence). The V end was cut by 0 bases, the J end by 4 bases, with 13 bases between. The CDR3 is made up of 16 amino acids. CDR3: CASSYSQGSLGNTIYF. CDR3 coding DNA: TGTGCCAGCAGTTACTCACAGGGCTCCCTCGGAAACACCATATATTTT.

The gene calls are TRBV28 and TRBJ2-2; D might be TRBD2 (5 bases). Trimming stripped 5 bases from V and 0 bases from J, with 13 bases between. CDR1 is MDHEN, CDR2 SYDVKM, per germline. CDR3 length: 16 residues. CDR3 bases: TGTGCCAGCAGTGGAGGAGGCCACACGAACACCGGGGAGCTGTTTTTT. Translating gives CASSGGGHTNTGELFF.

The table lists this clone with a few counts. The chain couples TRBV7-9 to TRBJ2-7, with TRBD1 as a possible D gene (6 bases). Germline V gives CDR1 SEHNR, CDR2 FQNEAQ (reference sequence). Trimming took off 5 bases at V and 6 bases at J, with 20 bases between the two ends. CDR3 length: 15 amino acids. Here the CDR3 DNA reads TGTGCCAGCAGCCCCGAGGGACACCCGATGGGCGAGCAGTACTTC. Amino acid sequence: CASSPEGHPMGEQYF.

J is TRBJ2-4 and V is TRBV7-2; no firm D call. Trimming shortened V by 1 base and J by 4 bases, and 14 bases separated the two germline ends. In germline, CDR1 is SGHTA, CDR2 FQGNSA. The CDR3 is 16 residues long. For the CDR3, the DNA is TGTGCCAGCAGCTTAGAAGTGGCACCGAGGAAAAACATTCAGTACTTC. It translates to CASSLEVAPRKNIQYF.

The CDR3 nucleotides read TGCGCCAGCACAGGGGTCTACAATGAGCAGTTCTTC. Residues: CASTGVYNEQFF. The genes are TRBV10-2 and TRBJ2-1, with a weak D call TRBD1 (6 bases). CDR1 is WSHSY, CDR2 SAAADI, per germline. The CDR3 runs 12 residues. V was pared by 7 bases and J by 3 bases, with 7 bases between.

The V call is TRBV28, the J call TRBJ2-4; 8 bases agree with TRBD1. The CDR3 runs 14 residues. The trim removed 3 bases at V and 7 bases at J, leaving 5 bases unmatched. Germline CDR1 and CDR2: MDHEN and SYDVKM. Written as DNA, the CDR3 is TGTGCCAGCAGTTTTGGTGACAGGGGTAACATTCAGTACTTC. This encodes CASSFGDRGNIQYF. Full variable domain (missing parts from reference TRBV28 and TRBJ2-4): DVKVTQSSRYLVKRTGEKVFLECVQDMDHENMFWYRQDPGLGLRLIYFSYDVKMKEKGDIPEGYSVSREKKERFSLILESASTNQTSMYLCASSFGDRGNIQYFGAGTRLSVL.

The gene calls are TRBV5-4 and TRBJ2-3; D is perhaps TRBD1 or TRBD2 (6 bases each). This CDR3 has 15 residues. The V end was cut by 7 bases, the J end by 6 bases, with 21 bases between. Germline values: CDR1 SGHNT, CDR2 YYREEE (reference sequence). CDR3 protein: CASLKGGLGSDTQYF. Written as DNA, the CDR3 is TGTGCCAGCCTCAAAGGGGGACTTGGGAGTGATACGCAGTATTTT.

The gene calls are TRBV2 and TRBJ2-7; possible D gene TRBD1, 5 bases. The V gene's germline CDR1 is SNHLY and CDR2 FYNNEI. With 3 bases removed from V and 2 bases from J, the gap between germline ends came to 8 bases. The CDR3 extends over 13 amino acids. The CDR3 DNA is TGTGCCAGCAGTGAGAGACAGACCTACGAGCAGTACTTC. Its protein is CASSERQTYEQYF.

The chain is built from TRBV6-1 and TRBJ1-1; D unresolved. CDR1 is MNHNS, CDR2 SASEGT, per germline. The CDR3 sequence is 15 residues long. V lost 4 bases, J lost 7 bases, and 19 bases lay in between. As DNA, the CDR3 is TGTGCCAGCAGTGGAACCCCCGAGGGTGCTGGTGAAGCTTTCTTT. Encoded protein: CASSGTPEGAGEAFF.

This chain joins TRBV12-5 and TRBJ2-1; D is perhaps TRBD1 (6 bases). The CDR3 covers 13 residues. Per the germline V gene, CDR1 is LGHNT and CDR2 is FRNRAP. V was pared by 6 bases and J by 5 bases, with 11 bases between. The CDR3 DNA reads as TGTGCTAGTGGCCTAACAGGGAACAATGAGCAGTTCTTC. Its protein product is CASGLTGNNEQFF.

The chain couples TRBV6-5 to TRBJ1-1; TRBD1 is a possible D gene (6 bases). Germline CDR1 reads MNHEY; CDR2 reads SVGAGI. V lost 6 bases, J lost 1 base, and 15 bases lay in between. The CDR3 spans 15 residues. This chain's CDR3 is CASRRGFPPNTEAFF. The CDR3 coding sequence is TGTGCCAGCAGAAGGGGGTTCCCCCCGAACACTGAAGCTTTCTTT.

The chain is built from TRBV5-6 and TRBJ1-1; D is unclear. This CDR3 is 15 amino acids long. The ends were cut back, 1 base at V and 5 bases at J, with 15 bases in the middle. Germline V lookup: CDR1 SGHDT, CDR2 YYEEEE. CDR3 in DNA: TGTGCCAGCAGCTTGTGGGAGCTCCCGGGGACTGAAGCTTTCTTT. Translating it yields CASSLWELPGTEAFF. Full variable domain (outside the CDR3, taken from reference TRBV5-6 and TRBJ1-1): DAGVTQSPTHLIKTRGQQVTLRCSPKSGHDTVSWYQQALGQGPQFIFQYYEEEERQRGNFPDRFSGHQFPNYSSELNVNALLLGDSALYLCASSLWELPGTEAFFGQGTRLTVV.

The CDR3 bases are TGTGCCTGGAGTGTAGGCTGGTACCAAGAGACCCAGTACTTC. It specifies CAWSVGWYQETQYF. This chain uses TRBV30 with TRBJ2-5; D remains unclear. The CDR3 length is 14 residues. Looked up from germline, CDR1 is GTSNPN and CDR2 is SVGIG (reference sequence). V was pared by 0 bases and J by 0 bases, with 8 bases between.

The rearrangement uses TRBV11-2 and TRBJ2-1, with 9 bases fitting TRBD2. The CDR3 extends over 13 amino acids. In germline, CDR1 is SGHAT, CDR2 FQNNGV. Trimming cost V 1 base and J 15 bases; bases outside gene matches: 7. CDR3 nucleotides: TGTGCCAGCAGCTTAGGATCCGGGACTAGCTCGTTCTTC. Encoded protein: CASSLGSGTSSFF.

J is TRBJ2-7 and V is TRBV7-9; D is unresolved. Germline CDR1 SEHNR, CDR2 FQNEAQ (reference sequence). The CDR3 runs 13 residues. V was pared by 4 bases and J by 6 bases, with 13 bases between. The DNA of the CDR3 is TGTGCCAGCAGCTCAAGCGCCGGGCTCGAGCAGTACTTC. Its translation is CASSSSAGLEQYF. Based on the CDR3 plus reference TRBV7-9 and TRBJ2-7, the full variable domain is DTGVSQNPRHKITKRGQNVTFRCDPISEHNRLYWYRQTLGQGPEFLTYFQNEAQLEKSRLLSDRFSAERPKGSFSTLEIQRTEQGDSAMYLCASSSSAGLEQYFGPGTRLTVT.

The chain recombines TRBV5-1 with TRBJ2-7; 10 bases line up with TRBD1. The ends lost 10 bases at V and 2 bases at J; junction bases unmatched: 6. The CDR3 sequence is 13 residues long. Germline V CDR1 and CDR2: SGHRS, YFSETQ. The CDR3 nucleotides read TGCGCCTCGGGACAGGGGCCAACCTACGAGCAGTACGTC. Its protein product is CASGQGPTYEQYV.

In this sample, this clone turned up once. The chain employs TRBV30 and TRBJ1-1; TRBD1 agrees at 7 bases. The CDR3 spans 20 residues. Germline V gene sequence: CDR1 GTSNPN, CDR2 SVGIG (reference sequence). V lost 2 bases to trimming and J lost 3 bases; unmatched junction nucleotides: 24. CDR3 residues: CAWSNWRTYRGGSVDTEAFF. The CDR3 nucleotides read TGTGCCTGGAGTAATTGGAGAACGTACAGGGGCGGATCAGTGGACACTGAAGCTTTCTTT.

The chain couples TRBV7-8 to TRBJ2-7; a possible D gene is TRBD2 (6 bases). V was cut by 1 base and J by 6 bases, with 16 bases left in between. This CDR3 has 15 amino acids. Germline loops: CDR1 SGHVS, CDR2 FQNEAQ. CDR3 nucleotide sequence: TGTGCCAGCAGCTTAGAAGAGGGACTTCTCTCCGAGCAGTACTTC. Its protein is CASSLEEGLLSEQYF.

This clone is large within its sample. The chain employs TRBV4-1 and TRBJ1-1; D not resolved. The CDR3 runs 15 residues. Deletions cut 7 bases from V and 1 base from J, with 16 bases between. Germline-derived CDR1 and CDR2 are MGHRA and YSYEKL. The CDR3 is CASTRGPEQNTEAFF. CDR3 bases: TGCGCCAGCACCCGAGGACCGGAGCAGAACACTGAAGCTTTCTTT.

The chain links TRBV19 to TRBJ1-6, with D possibly being TRBD1 (5 bases). Trimming removed 5 bases at V and 10 bases at J, with 24 bases between. CDR3 length equals 17 residues. Germline V gene data show CDR1 as LNHDA and CDR2 as SQIVND (reference sequence). The CDR3 coding sequence is TGTGCCAGTAGTCTCCGGACGGGGGAGGTCGTAAAATCACCCCTCCACTTT. Residues: CASSLRTGEVVKSPLHF.

The chain uses TRBV5-6 and TRBJ2-5; 9 bases are a match to TRBD1. Per the germline V gene, CDR1 is SGHDT and CDR2 is YYEEEE. V dropped 4 bases and J dropped 2; count of bases not matched to a gene: 0. This CDR3 has 13 amino acids. Written as DNA, the CDR3 is TGTGCCAGCAGCGGACAGGGGCAAGAGACCCAGTACTTC. This translates into CASSGQGQETQYF.

The chain recombines TRBV5-8 with TRBJ2-7; D is perhaps TRBD1 (6 bases). The V and J ends lost 4 bases and 4 bases respectively, with 18 bases between them. Germline CDR1 is SGHTS and CDR2 is YDEGEE. The CDR3 covers 15 residues. The CDR3, as DNA: TGTGCCAGCAGCCACGCGGCTCGCAGGGGATACGAGCAGTACTTC. Encoded protein: CASSHAARRGYEQYF.

This rearrangement joins TRBV2 to TRBJ1-5; D uncertain. The CDR3 length is 13 residues. In germline, CDR1 is SNHLY, CDR2 FYNNEI. Between the trimmed V and J ends, which lost 2 bases and 4 bases, there was a span of 6 bases. The CDR3 is CASSERANQPQHF. Written as DNA, the CDR3 is TGTGCCAGCAGTGAAAGGGCAAATCAGCCCCAGCATTTT.

The V call is TRBV15, the J call TRBJ1-2, with D possibly TRBD1 on 5 matching bases. The CDR3 totals 15 residues. Looked up from germline, CDR1 is LNHNV and CDR2 is YYDKDF (reference sequence). The V end lost 0 bases, the J end lost 3 bases, and 11 bases lay between the germline ends. CDR3 nucleotides: TGTGCCACCAGCAGAGATAAGGGGACGGACTATGGCTACACCTTC. The encoded protein is CATSRDKGTDYGYTF.

The gene calls are TRBV7-8 and TRBJ1-5, with TRBD1 identical over 8 bases. Looked up from germline, CDR1 is SGHVS and CDR2 is FQNEAQ. There are 14 residues in the CDR3. J was trimmed by 7 bases and V by 5 bases; bases with no gene match: 7. CDR3 amino acids: CASSTRGRGQPQHF. In nucleotides, the CDR3 is TGTGCCAGCAGCACCAGGGGGCGCGGACAGCCCCAGCATTTT.